This T cell receptor (beta chain) was recovered during a study of cytomegalovirus exposure and HLA in healthy donors. Study outcomes and limitations: Productive rates of about 87% or about 30% were seen for most TCR beta V segments in an earlier analysis. TCR beta V- and J-gene trimming, according to a later analysis, was linked to a missense DCLRE1C variant. An analysis was carried out later, and it reportedly showed fewer N-insertions in an Asian-associated ancestry cluster than the approximately 610-donor mean.

On this clone: Its specificity is unknown.

Primers for the PCR totalled 60 Vbeta and 13 Jbeta. Profiled with immunoSEQ multiplex PCR; TCRdb holds only in-frame clones, not every one. The data contain some 150,000 clones, less than 85% of them seen just once; the ten biggest clones take up 1.5%. V gave up 4 bases and J gave up 4 bases; unmatched junction bases: 4. Germline-derived CDR1 and CDR2 are SGHRS and YFSETQ. There are 14 residues in the CDR3. The sample comprised PBMCs. J is TRBJ2-7 and V is TRBV5-1; 11 positions match TRBD1. This sequence originates from a male donor in good health and CMV-seronegative. The chain's CDR3 is CASSAGTGGYEQYF. The CDR3 nucleotides are TGCGCCAGCAGCGCCGGGACAGGGGGTTACGAGCAGTACTTC.